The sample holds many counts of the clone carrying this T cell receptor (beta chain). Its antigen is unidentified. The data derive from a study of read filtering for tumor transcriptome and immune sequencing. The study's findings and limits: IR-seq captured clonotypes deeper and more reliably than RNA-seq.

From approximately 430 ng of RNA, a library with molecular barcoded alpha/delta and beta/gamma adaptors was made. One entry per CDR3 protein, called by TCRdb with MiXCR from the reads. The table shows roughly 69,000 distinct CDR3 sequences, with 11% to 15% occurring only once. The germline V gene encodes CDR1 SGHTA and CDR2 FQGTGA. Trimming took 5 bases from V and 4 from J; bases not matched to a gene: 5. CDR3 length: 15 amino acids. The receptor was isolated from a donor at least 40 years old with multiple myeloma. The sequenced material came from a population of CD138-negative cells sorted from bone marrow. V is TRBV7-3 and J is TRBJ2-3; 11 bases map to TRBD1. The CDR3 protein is CASSRTGGEADTQYF. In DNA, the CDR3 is TGTGCCAGCAGCCGGACAGGGGGCGAGGCAGATACGCAGTATTTT.